This TCR beta chain was observed in a study of blood T cell repertoires in COVID-19 (dated by TCRdb to 2020 to 2021). Turning to the overall study: Samples covering the acute and convalescent phases of COVID-19 were provided by collaborators in the United States, Italy and Spain. Where HLA class I and class II types were available, the types were taken from metadata supplied by the sample provider, not from assay-based typing. The repertoires were released in a freely available public database intended as a resource for research on the immune response to SARS-CoV-2. The sample metadata nearly always contained a de-identified subject ID, COVID-19 status, age in years and sex. Subjects who had been exposed to COVID-19, were actively infected with it, or had recovered from it provided the deeply sampled blood TCRbeta repertoires that made up the dataset. Samples came from the ongoing ImmuneRACE study (first 160 participants) plus 1,254 subjects from 6 global collaborators. The material from the prospective study consisted of cDNA or gDNA derived from T cells, B-cell-depleted T cells, or PBMCs. General findings and caveats noted by the study authors: Clinical and demographic metadata were provided uncurated, with the amount varying by source and participant.

This clone has just one count. What antigen it recognizes has not been identified. No much larger clonotype is one base removed from it; base qualities were not supplied. The germline ends are 13 bases apart after V is trimmed by 7 bases and J by 0 bases. CDR1 and CDR2 are read off the germline V gene (reference sequence) as LNHDA and SQIVND. The CDR3 starts with the cysteine, ends with the phenylalanine, and has 16 residues. The kept DNA is CDR3 alone, 48 bases in frame from the first base. TCRbeta CDR3 regions were amplified from genomic DNA by means of the immunoSEQ Assay, a bias-controlled multiplex PCR. As for how the authors treated the data: The number of nucleated cells in each sample was estimated by amplification of reference gene primers within the assay. To quantify the absolute abundance of each unique TCRbeta CDR3 rearrangement, sequence reads were collapsed and filtered. For each sample, productive Simpson clonality was calculated by taking the square root of Simpson's diversity index across productive rearrangements. Sourced from immuneACCESS, this table was stored by TCRdb with only in-frame sequences that have V and J called. A share of the clones is absent; for the studies checked, an unresolved V gene accounts for under half, and the remainder has no known explanation. For V, J and clone size, that table is used; D and trimming come from the DNA. This sample comprises over 55,000 clones, approximately 89% of them detected only once. Together, the top ten hold more than 8% of the sample.

Collaborating institutions collected whole blood in K2EDTA tubes following their own protocols. For TCRbeta analysis, collaborator samples were shipped as frozen whole blood, as isolated PBMCs, or as DNA extracted from either sample type. The chain was built from TRBV19 and TRBJ2-6; TRBD1 might be the D gene, on 5 matching bases. The sequenced material came from peripheral blood. The clonotype originates from a human donor in a cohort sampled during active COVID-19. The sequence in DNA is TGTGCCAGTAAGGCAGGGTTTAGCTCTGGGGCCAACGTCCTGACTTTC. This translates into CASKAGFSSGANVLTF. Where the CDR3 stops, the reference TRBV19 and TRBJ2-6 genes take over; the full variable domain is DGGITQSPKYLFRKEGQNVTLSCEQNLNHDAMYWYRQDPGQGLRLIYYSQIVNDFQKGDIAEGYSVSREKKESFPLTVTSAQKNPTAFYLCASKAGFSSGANVLTFGAGSRLTVL.